Included here is one T cell receptor (beta chain) sequence, with context. V lost 4 bases and J 0 bases, leaving 9 bases between the germline ends. CDR3 length: 15 residues. Germline V gene lookup returns CDR1 SGHTA and CDR2 FQGNSA. These data originate in a study of blood T cell repertoires in COVID-19. At the level of the study: From T cells, B-cell-depleted T cells, or PBMCs came the material, which was cDNA or gDNA.

Libraries were prepared by immunoSEQ multiplex PCR; TCRdb keeps only in-frame clonotypes and omits some of them. The sample yields fewer than 300,000 clones, about 73% seen once. The gene calls are TRBV7-2 and TRBJ1-4; D may be TRBD1 (6 bases). Material for sequencing was peripheral blood. The TCR comes from a woman of 80 years or more with acute or convalescent COVID-19. The CDR3 DNA reads TGTGCCAGCAGCTACCCAGGGGCAACTAATGAAAAACTGTTTTTT. Translating gives CASSYPGATNEKLFF.